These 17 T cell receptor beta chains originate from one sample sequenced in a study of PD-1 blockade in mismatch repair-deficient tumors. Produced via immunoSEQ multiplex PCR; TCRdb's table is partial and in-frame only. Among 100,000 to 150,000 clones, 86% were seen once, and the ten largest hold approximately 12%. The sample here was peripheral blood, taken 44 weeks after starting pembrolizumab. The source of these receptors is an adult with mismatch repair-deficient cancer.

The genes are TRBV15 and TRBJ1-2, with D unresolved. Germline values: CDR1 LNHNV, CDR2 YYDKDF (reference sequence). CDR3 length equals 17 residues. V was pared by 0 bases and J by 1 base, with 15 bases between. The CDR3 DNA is TGTGCCACCAGCAGAGATTCTTCAGTCGTGGTTAACTATGGCTACACCTTC. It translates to CATSRDSSVVVNYGYTF.

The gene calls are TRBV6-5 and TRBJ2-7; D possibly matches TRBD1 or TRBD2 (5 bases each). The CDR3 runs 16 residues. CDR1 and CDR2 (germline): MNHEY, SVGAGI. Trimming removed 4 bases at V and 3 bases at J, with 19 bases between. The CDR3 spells CASSSQGPMVGYEQYF. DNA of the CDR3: TGTGCCAGCAGTTCCCAGGGACCCATGGTCGGCTACGAGCAGTACTTC.

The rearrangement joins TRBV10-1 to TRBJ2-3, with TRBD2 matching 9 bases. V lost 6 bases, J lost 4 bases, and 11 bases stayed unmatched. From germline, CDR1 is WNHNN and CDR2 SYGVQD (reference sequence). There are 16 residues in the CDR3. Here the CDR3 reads CASSAQLAGLSDTQYF. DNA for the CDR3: TGCGCCAGCAGCGCCCAACTAGCGGGTTTGTCAGATACGCAGTATTTT.

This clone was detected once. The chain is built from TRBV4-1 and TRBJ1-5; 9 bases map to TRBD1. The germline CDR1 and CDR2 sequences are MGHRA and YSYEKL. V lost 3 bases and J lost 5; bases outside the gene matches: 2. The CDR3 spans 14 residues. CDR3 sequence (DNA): TGCGCCAGCAGCCAGGGACAGGGTTATCAGCCCCAGCATTTT. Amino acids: CASSQGQGYQPQHF.

CDR3 nucleotides: TGTGCCAGCAGCCCGAGCCCGGGCTACACCTTC. The encoded protein is CASSPSPGYTF. The chain recombines TRBV7-9 with TRBJ1-2; D gene ambiguous. The germline gives CDR1 SEHNR, CDR2 FQNEAQ (reference sequence). The CDR3 runs 11 residues. V shed 5 bases and J shed 8 bases, with 9 bases lying between them.

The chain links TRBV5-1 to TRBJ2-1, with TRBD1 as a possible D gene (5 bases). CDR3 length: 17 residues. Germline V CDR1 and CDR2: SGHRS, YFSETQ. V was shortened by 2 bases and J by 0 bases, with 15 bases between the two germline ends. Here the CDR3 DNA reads TGCGCCAGCAGCTTTGGCAGGGCGATGGGCTCCTACAATGAGCAGTTCTTC. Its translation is CASSFGRAMGSYNEQFF.

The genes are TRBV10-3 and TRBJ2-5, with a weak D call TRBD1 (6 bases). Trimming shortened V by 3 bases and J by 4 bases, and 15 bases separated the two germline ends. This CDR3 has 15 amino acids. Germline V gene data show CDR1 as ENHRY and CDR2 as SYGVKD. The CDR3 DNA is TGTGCCATCAGTGAATATCAGGGGCGCGTAGAGACCCAGTACTTC. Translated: CAISEYQGRVETQYF.

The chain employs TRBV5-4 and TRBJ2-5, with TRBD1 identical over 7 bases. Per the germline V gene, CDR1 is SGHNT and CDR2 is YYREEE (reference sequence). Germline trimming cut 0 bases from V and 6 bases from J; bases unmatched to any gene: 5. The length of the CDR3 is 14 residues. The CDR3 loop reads CASSLADRVKTQYF. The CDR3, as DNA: TGTGCCAGCAGCTTGGCTGACAGGGTAAAGACCCAGTACTTC.

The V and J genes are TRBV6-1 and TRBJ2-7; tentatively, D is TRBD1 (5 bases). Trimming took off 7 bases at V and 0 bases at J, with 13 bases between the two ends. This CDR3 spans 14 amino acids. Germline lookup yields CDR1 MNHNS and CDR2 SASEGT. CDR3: CASNTGPSSYEQYF. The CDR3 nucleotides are TGTGCCAGCAATACAGGCCCTAGCTCCTACGAGCAGTACTTC.

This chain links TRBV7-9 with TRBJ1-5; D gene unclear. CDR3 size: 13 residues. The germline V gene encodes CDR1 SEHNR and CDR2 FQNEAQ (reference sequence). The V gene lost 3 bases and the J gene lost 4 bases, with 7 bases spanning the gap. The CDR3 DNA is TGTGCCAGCAGCTTCGGCAATAATCAGCCCCAGCATTTT. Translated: CASSFGNNQPQHF. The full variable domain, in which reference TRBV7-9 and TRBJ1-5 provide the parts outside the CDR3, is DTGVSQNPRHKITKRGQNVTFRCDPISEHNRLYWYRQTLGQGPEFLTYFQNEAQLEKSRLLSDRFSAERPKGSFSTLEIQRTEQGDSAMYLCASSFGNNQPQHFGDGTRLSIL.

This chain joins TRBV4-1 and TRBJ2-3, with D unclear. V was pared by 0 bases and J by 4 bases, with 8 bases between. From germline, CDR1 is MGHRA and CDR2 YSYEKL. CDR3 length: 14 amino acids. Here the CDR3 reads CASSQDSVPDTQYF. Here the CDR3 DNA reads TGCGCCAGCAGCCAAGATTCTGTACCAGATACGCAGTATTTT.

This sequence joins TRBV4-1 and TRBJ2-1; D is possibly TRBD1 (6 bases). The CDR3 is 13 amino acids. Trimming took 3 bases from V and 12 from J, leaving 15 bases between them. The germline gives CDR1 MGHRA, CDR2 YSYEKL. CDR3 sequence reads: CASSHPYRGGQFF. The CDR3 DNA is TGCGCCAGCAGCCATCCCTACCGAGGGGGGCAGTTCTTC.

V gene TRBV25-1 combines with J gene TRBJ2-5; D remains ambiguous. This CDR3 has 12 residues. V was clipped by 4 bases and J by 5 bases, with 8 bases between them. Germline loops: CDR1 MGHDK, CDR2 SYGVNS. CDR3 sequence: CASSGVAETQYF. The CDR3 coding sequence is TGTGCCAGCAGTGGAGTGGCGGAGACCCAGTACTTC.

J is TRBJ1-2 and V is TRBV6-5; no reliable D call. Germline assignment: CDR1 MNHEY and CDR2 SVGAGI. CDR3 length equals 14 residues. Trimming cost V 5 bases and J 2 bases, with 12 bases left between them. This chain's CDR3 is CASSPWTENYGYTF. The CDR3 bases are TGTGCCAGCAGTCCCTGGACGGAAAACTATGGCTACACCTTC.

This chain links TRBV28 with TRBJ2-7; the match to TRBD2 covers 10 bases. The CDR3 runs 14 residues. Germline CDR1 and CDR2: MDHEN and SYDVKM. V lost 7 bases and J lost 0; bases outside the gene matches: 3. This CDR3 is CASIGLADSYEQYF. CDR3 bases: TGTGCCAGCATTGGACTAGCGGACTCCTACGAGCAGTACTTC. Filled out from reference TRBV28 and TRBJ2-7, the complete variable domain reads DVKVTQSSRYLVKRTGEKVFLECVQDMDHENMFWYRQDPGLGLRLIYFSYDVKMKEKGDIPEGYSVSREKKERFSLILESASTNQTSMYLCASIGLADSYEQYFGPGTRLTVT.

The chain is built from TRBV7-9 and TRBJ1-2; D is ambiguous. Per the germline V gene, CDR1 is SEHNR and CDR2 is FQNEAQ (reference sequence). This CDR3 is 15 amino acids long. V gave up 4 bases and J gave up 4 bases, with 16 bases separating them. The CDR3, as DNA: TGTGCCAGCAGCTCCCCTTCCAACTCGGGCTATGGCTACACCTTC. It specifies CASSSPSNSGYGYTF.

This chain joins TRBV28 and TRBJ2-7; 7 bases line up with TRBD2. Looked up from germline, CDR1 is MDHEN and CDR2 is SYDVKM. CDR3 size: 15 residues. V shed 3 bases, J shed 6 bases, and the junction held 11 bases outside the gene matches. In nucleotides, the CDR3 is TGTGCCAGCAGTTTTATTAGGGAGGGAAGGAGCGAGCAGTACTTC. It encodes CASSFIREGRSEQYF.